This T cell receptor beta chain was sequenced during a study of cytomegalovirus exposure and HLA in healthy donors. Study-level points and caveats: A previous analysis found most TCR beta V segments productive roughly 87% or roughly 30% of the time. Differences between HLA loci emerged in a later analysis of TCR association rates, with DRB1 most and HLA-C fewest. In a later analysis, an Asian-associated ancestry cluster reportedly showed fewer N-insertions than the roughly 730-donor mean.

In the case of this clone: The antigen is unknown.

Both 60 Vbeta primers and 13 Jbeta primers went into the PCR. Sequenced by immunoSEQ multiplex PCR; TCRdb stores in-frame clones only, minus some. The sample has about 110,000 clones, around 75% seen once. CDR3 length: 17 residues. The ends lost 8 bases at V and 1 base at J; junction bases unmatched: 14. Germline V gene sequence: CDR1 SEHNR, CDR2 FQNEAQ (reference sequence). Material for sequencing was PBMCs. V gene TRBV7-9 combines with J gene TRBJ2-3, with TRBD1 matching over 8 bases. The receptor comes from a female donor in good health and CMV-seronegative. In nucleotides, the CDR3 is TGTGCCAGCGACCCAGACAGGGGAGTCTCTGGCACAGATACGCAGTATTTT. Translation: CASDPDRGVSGTDTQYF.